Here is one TCR beta chain with its context. What it binds is unknown. Diagnostic decisions used clinical symptoms, serum thyroxine and TRAb, thyroid ultrasound and orbital computed tomography. The data were taken from a study of T cells in Graves' hyperthyroidism and ophthalmopathy. Overall study findings and caveats: Ophthalmopathy stood apart from stable hyperthyroidism in a 13 V-J model. Most clonotypes expanded in thyroid above 0.001 were likewise present in blood. Ophthalmopathy, as predicted by the model, came a median roughly 6.5 months after the prediction.

The source material, RNA transcripts, was used to amplify TCR beta CDR3 regions. During a first-round RT-PCR of the TCR CDR3, the HTBI primer set was used. In TCRdb, the multiplex PCR reads were re-called with MiXCR into one record per CDR3 protein. The sample lists around 660,000 distinct CDR3 sequences; 45% were seen once. V shed 6 bases and J shed 0 bases, with 8 bases lying between them. Germline V gene data show CDR1 as LNHDA and CDR2 as SQIVND (reference sequence). The CDR3 spans 14 residues. The TCR originated in an adult man with Graves' disease, either hyperthyroidism or ophthalmopathy (not recorded which). The sequenced sample consisted of peripheral blood or thyroid tissue (not recorded which). J is TRBJ1-4 and V is TRBV19; D not certain. CDR3 bases: TGTGCCAGTAGATACACATCAACTAATGAAAAACTGTTTTTT. This translates into CASRYTSTNEKLFF.